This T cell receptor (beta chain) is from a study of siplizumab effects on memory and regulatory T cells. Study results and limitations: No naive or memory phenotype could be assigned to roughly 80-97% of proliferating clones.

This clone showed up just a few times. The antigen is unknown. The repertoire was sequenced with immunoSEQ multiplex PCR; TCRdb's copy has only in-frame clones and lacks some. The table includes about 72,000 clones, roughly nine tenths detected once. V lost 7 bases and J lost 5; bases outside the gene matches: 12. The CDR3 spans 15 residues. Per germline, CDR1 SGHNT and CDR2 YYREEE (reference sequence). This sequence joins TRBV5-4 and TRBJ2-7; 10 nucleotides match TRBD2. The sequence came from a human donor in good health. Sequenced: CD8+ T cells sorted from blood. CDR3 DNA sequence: TGTGCCAGCGGGCCGGGACTAGCGCTATCGGACGAGCAGTACTTC. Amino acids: CASGPGLALSDEQYF.